These 15 T cell receptor beta chains came from one sample sequenced in a study of blood T cell repertoires in COVID-19. The data were produced by immunoSEQ multiplex PCR, yet TCRdb's version contains in-frame clones alone and is incomplete. The sample includes around 140,000 clones, approximately 84% seen only once; the top ten take about a sixth. Sample: peripheral blood. These receptor sequences come from an elderly woman with acute or convalescent COVID-19.

The chain uses TRBV11-2 and TRBJ2-3, with D possibly TRBD2 on 6 matching bases. The germline V and J ends were trimmed by 1 base and 0 bases, with 17 bases remaining between them. The CDR3 has 18 amino acids. CDR1 and CDR2 (germline): SGHAT, FQNNGV. CDR3: CASSLGRGGRGSTDTQYF. Here the CDR3 DNA reads TGTGCCAGCAGCTTAGGAAGGGGCGGGCGGGGTAGCACAGATACGCAGTATTTT.

V is TRBV13 and J is TRBJ2-4, with D possibly matching TRBD1 (5 bases). Between the trimmed V and J ends, which lost 5 bases and 1 base, there was a span of 18 bases. Germline-derived CDR1 and CDR2 are PRHDT and FYEKMQ (reference sequence). The CDR3 loop spans 17 amino acids. CDR3 protein: CASSTGQALGAKNIQYF. The CDR3, as DNA: TGTGCCAGCAGCACCGGACAAGCTCTGGGGGCCAAAAACATTCAGTACTTC.

In this sample, this clone turned up once. The chain recombines TRBV21-1 with TRBJ1-1; TRBD1, the D gene given by the table, was not confirmed from the DNA. TRBV21-1 is flagged as a pseudogene. The CDR3 has 18 residues. Here the CDR3 reads CASSKNSEGAFMNTEAFF. CDR3 nucleotide sequence: TGTGCCAGCAGCAAAAACTCTGAAGGGGCCTTCATGAACACTGAAGCTTTCTTT.

This sequence joins TRBV10-2 and TRBJ1-2; 9 bases line up with TRBD1. CDR1 and CDR2 (germline): WSHSY, SAAADI. V trimming: 7 bases; J trimming: 1 base; junction bases outside the gene matches: 1. The CDR3 loop spans 13 amino acids. CDR3 sequence: CASMGQGNYGYTF. CDR3 DNA sequence: TGCGCCAGCATGGGACAGGGTAACTATGGCTACACCTTC.

With regard to this clone: Other DNA sequences in the same sample also yield this CDR3. The J gene is TRBJ1-1, the V gene TRBV27; D ambiguous. This CDR3 is 13 amino acids long. Per the germline V gene, CDR1 is MNHEY and CDR2 is SMNVEV (reference sequence). Trimming shortened V by 2 bases and J by 0 bases, and 4 bases separated the two germline ends. The CDR3 protein is CASSLIVNTEAFF. DNA for the CDR3: TGTGCCAGCAGTTTAATAGTGAACACTGAAGCTTTCTTT.

In its sample, this clone was seen once. V is TRBV4-1 and J is TRBJ2-5; TRBD1 aligns across 7 bases. V dropped 4 bases and J dropped 2; count of bases not matched to a gene: 4. Germline V gene data show CDR1 as MGHRA and CDR2 as YSYEKL. This CDR3 region has 14 residues. CDR3 coding DNA: TGCGCCAGCAGCCTGACACAGGGGCAAGAGACCCAGTACTTC. Its translation is CASSLTQGQETQYF.

The chain links TRBV6-5 to TRBJ2-5; D is possibly TRBD2 (5 bases). Between the trimmed V and J ends, which lost 0 bases and 4 bases, there was a span of 12 bases. The germline CDR1 and CDR2 sequences are MNHEY and SVGAGI. The CDR3 sequence is 15 residues long. The DNA for the CDR3 is TGTGCCAGCAGTTACTCGCCGGGGTTAGGAGAGACCCAGTACTTC. Translated: CASSYSPGLGETQYF.

This chain uses TRBV5-1 with TRBJ2-7; a possible D gene is TRBD1 (5 bases). CDR1 and CDR2 from the germline V gene are SGHRS and YFSETQ. CDR3 size: 14 residues. V was cut by 0 bases and J by 7 bases, with 14 bases left in between. In DNA, the CDR3 is TGCGCCAGCAGCTTGGCCAGTGGGGCGCAAGAGCAGTACTTC. Its protein is CASSLASGAQEQYF.

V gene TRBV30 combines with J gene TRBJ1-6; D not certain. The V end was cut by 4 bases, the J end by 8 bases, with 15 bases between. This CDR3 is 14 amino acids long. Germline CDR1 reads GTSNPN; CDR2 reads SVGIG (reference sequence). The CDR3: CAWIHRYGDSPLHF. Here the CDR3 DNA reads TGTGCCTGGATTCACCGATACGGGGATTCACCCCTCCACTTT.

The gene calls are TRBV18 and TRBJ2-6; TRBD1 aligns across 7 bases. Germline V gene sequence: CDR1 KGHSH, CDR2 LQKENI. The length of the CDR3 is 15 residues. Germline trimming cut 3 bases from V and 4 bases from J; bases unmatched to any gene: 3. The CDR3, as DNA: TGTGCCAGCTCACCTAGGGGGCTAGGGGCCAACGTCCTGACTTTC. Translated, it gives CASSPRGLGANVLTF.

The V and J genes are TRBV11-2 and TRBJ2-1, with TRBD2 matching 12 bases. Germline trimming cut 5 bases from V and 9 bases from J; bases unmatched to any gene: 8. The CDR3 totals 15 residues. CDR1 SGHAT and CDR2 FQNNGV come from the germline V gene. CDR3 residues: CASSPLLAGGLEQFF. Written as DNA, the CDR3 is TGTGCCAGCAGCCCCCTCCTAGCGGGAGGGCTTGAGCAGTTCTTC.

This clone turned up a few times. V usage is TRBV19 and J usage is TRBJ2-7; 7 bases are a match to TRBD1. The V gene end was trimmed by 1 base and the J gene end by 2 bases; junction bases not matched to a gene: 5. Germline CDR1 is LNHDA and CDR2 is SQIVND (reference sequence). This CDR3 has 15 residues. The CDR3, as DNA: TGTGCCAGTAGTATAGCCAGGACAGGCACCTACGAGCAGTACTTC. Amino acid sequence: CASSIARTGTYEQYF.

The chain links TRBV9 to TRBJ2-2, with 7 bases lining up with TRBD2. The germline CDR1 and CDR2 sequences are SGDLS and YYNGEE. CDR3 size: 15 residues. V dropped 4 bases and J dropped 3; count of bases not matched to a gene: 6. CDR3 nucleotide sequence: TGTGCCAGCAGCCACGGGCTAGCGGACACCGGGGAGCTGTTTTTT. This sequence encodes CASSHGLADTGELFF.

The rearrangement joins TRBV19 to TRBJ1-5; 7 nucleotides match TRBD1. This CDR3 is built from 17 residues. Germline V gene sequence: CDR1 LNHDA, CDR2 SQIVND (reference sequence). J gave up 6 bases and V 1 base, and 12 bases lay outside the gene matches. Here the CDR3 DNA reads TGTGCCAGTAGTATAGGGGGGACAGAGAAAGGTAGTCAGCCCCAGCATTTT. It is translated as CASSIGGTEKGSQPQHF.

The chain is built from TRBV25-1 and TRBJ1-3; 8 positions match TRBD1. Germline CDR1 is MGHDK and CDR2 is SYGVNS. V lost 0 bases to trimming and J lost 0 bases; unmatched junction nucleotides: 1. This CDR3 region has 16 residues. The CDR3 sequence is CASSEYGTGSGNTIYF. The DNA for the CDR3 is TGTGCCAGCAGTGAATACGGGACAGGCTCTGGAAACACCATATATTTT.